A single sample is the source of the 6 T cell receptor beta chains below, sequenced in a study of cytomegalovirus exposure and HLA in healthy donors. The PCR ran on 60 Vbeta and 13 Jbeta primers. Clones were read by immunoSEQ multiplex PCR, and TCRdb kept only the in-frame ones, dropping some. The table shows approximately 110,000 clones, with around 76% occurring only once. Sample: PBMCs. The receptors come from a woman aged 55-75 years in good health and CMV-seropositive.

The CDR3 DNA follows: TGTGCCAGCACCCCGAAGACAGGGGGTAGCTCTGGAAACACCATATATTTT. Residues: CASTPKTGGSSGNTIYF. This chain joins TRBV25-1 and TRBJ1-3, with TRBD1 matching over 9 bases. Germline lookup yields CDR1 MGHDK and CDR2 SYGVNS. CDR3 length: 17 residues. V gave up 7 bases and J gave up 0 bases; unmatched junction bases: 10.

This chain uses TRBV5-4 with TRBJ1-6; 7 nucleotides agree with TRBD1. Trimming removed 4 bases from V and 0 bases from J; junction bases left unmatched: 1. There are 15 residues in the CDR3. The germline gives CDR1 SGHNT, CDR2 YYREEE (reference sequence). Here the CDR3 reads CASSRDSSYNSPLHF. The CDR3 DNA reads TGTGCCAGCAGCCGGGACAGCTCCTATAATTCACCCCTCCACTTT.

The J gene is TRBJ1-2, the V gene TRBV6-1, with D maybe TRBD1 (6 bases). This CDR3 comprises 16 residues. Trimming stripped 2 bases from V and 5 bases from J, with 18 bases between. Germline V lookup: CDR1 MNHNS, CDR2 SASEGT. The CDR3 spells CASSERFAGTGYGYTF. The CDR3 DNA follows: TGTGCCAGCAGTGAAAGGTTCGCGGGCACAGGGTATGGCTACACCTTC.

This rearrangement joins TRBV4-2 to TRBJ2-1; 9 bases are a match to TRBD2. Germline V gene data show CDR1 as LGHNA and CDR2 as YNFKEQ. CDR3 length equals 16 residues. V was pared by 0 bases and J by 2 bases, with 2 bases of the junction left unmatched. CDR3 region: CASSQESGGPYNEQFF. The DNA of the CDR3 is TGTGCCAGCAGCCAAGAAAGCGGGGGGCCCTACAATGAGCAGTTCTTC.

This clone was found once. The chain carries TRBV7-2 and TRBJ2-5; 7 bases are a match to TRBD1. With the DNA end fitting TRBJ2-7 better, the J assignment may be wrong. The CDR3 has 15 residues. Germline lookup yields CDR1 SGHTA and CDR2 FQGNSA. The CDR3 sequence is CASSLGQGGGYEQYF. The DNA of the CDR3 is TGTGCCAGCAGCTTAGGACAGGGTGGCGGCTACGAGCAGTACTTC.

The J gene is TRBJ1-2, the V gene TRBV10-3, with TRBD1 matching over 10 bases. V lost 3 bases to trimming and J lost 6 bases; unmatched junction nucleotides: 4. Germline CDR1 ENHRY, CDR2 SYGVKD. The CDR3 loop spans 14 amino acids. The DNA for the CDR3 is TGTGCCATCAGTGATCCCGGGACAGGGGATGGCTACACCTTC. Translated: CAISDPGTGDGYTF.